What follows are 29 T cell receptor beta chains derived from one specimen sequenced in a study of T cells after yellow fever vaccination. TCRdb recomputed calls from the 5' RACE reads with MiXCR, one row per CDR3 protein. The table shows approximately 450,000 distinct CDR3 sequences, with 15% to 20% occurring only once. The sample was PBMCs, taken before the yellow fever booster vaccination. The source is a man aged 18 to 30 who received the YFV17D yellow fever vaccine.

The gene calls are TRBV6-1 and TRBJ2-7, with D perhaps being TRBD1 or TRBD2 (5 bases each). Looked up from germline, CDR1 is MNHNS and CDR2 is SASEGT. The CDR3 length is 13 residues. V lost 7 bases, J lost 2 bases, and 12 bases lay in between. The CDR3 sequence is CASTRDPTYEQYV. The CDR3, as DNA: TGTGCCAGCACCAGGGACCCAACCTACGAGCAGTACGTC.

There are a few counts of this clonotype. The rearrangement uses TRBV24-1 and TRBJ2-1; TRBD2 might be the D (6 bases). V shed 5 bases and J shed 0 bases, with 10 bases lying between them. Germline V gene sequence: CDR1 KGHDR, CDR2 SFDVKD. The CDR3 totals 15 residues. CDR3 amino acids: CATSVRGYSYNEQFF. DNA for the CDR3: TGTGCCACCAGTGTCCGGGGGTACTCCTACAATGAGCAGTTCTTC.

This clonotype has at least ten counts. The chain uses TRBV28 and TRBJ2-7; 7 bases agree with TRBD1. The V gene's germline CDR1 is MDHEN and CDR2 SYDVKM. The V and J ends lost 3 bases and 3 bases, in that order; junction bases with no gene match: 8. The CDR3 is 15 residues long. The CDR3 reads CASSFPGGFHYEQYF. CDR3 in DNA: TGTGCCAGCAGTTTCCCAGGGGGTTTCCACTACGAGCAGTACTTC.

This clonotype was detected only a few times. The J gene is TRBJ1-6, the V gene TRBV6-2 or TRBV6-3; D is possibly TRBD1 (5 bases). V was trimmed by 0 bases and J by 5 bases, leaving 11 bases between them. The CDR3 loop spans 16 amino acids. From germline, CDR1 is MNHEY and CDR2 SVGEGT. The CDR3, as DNA: TGTGCCAGCAGTTACTCGAGAGGGGCGGATAATTCACCCCTCCACTTT. It is translated as CASSYSRGADNSPLHF.

The V and J genes are TRBV3-2 and TRBJ1-5; the DNA was not compared with TRBD1, the D call given in the table. TRBV3-2 is reported as a pseudogene. The CDR3 runs 13 residues. CDR3 nucleotides: TGTGCCAGCAGCCGAGGAAGGGGTCAGCCCCAGCATTTT. Its translation is CASSRGRGQPQHF.

V gene TRBV6-5 combines with J gene TRBJ2-7; 7 bases are a match to TRBD2. Trimming at V came to 2 bases and at J to 7 bases, leaving 8 bases not matched to a gene. The germline V gene has CDR1 MNHEY and CDR2 SVGAGI. The CDR3 totals 14 residues. DNA for the CDR3: TGTGCCAGCAGTTACGCAGCGGGGTCGGGAGAGCAGTACGTC. Protein sequence: CASSYAAGSGEQYV.

V and J are TRBV24-1 and TRBJ2-1; 15 bases match TRBD2. This CDR3 is 18 amino acids long. CDR1 and CDR2 (germline): KGHDR, SFDVKD. The V gene end was trimmed by 4 bases and the J gene end by 2 bases; junction bases not matched to a gene: 5. CDR3 protein: CATSDPGLAGGPYNEQFF. CDR3 sequence (DNA): TGTGCCACCAGTGACCCCGGACTAGCGGGGGGGCCCTACAATGAGCAGTTCTTC.

The chain recombines TRBV24-1 with TRBJ2-2, with D perhaps TRBD1 (6 bases). The germline V gene has CDR1 KGHDR and CDR2 SFDVKD. Trimming left V 4 bases short and J 0 bases short, with 14 bases between. The CDR3 length is 17 residues. The CDR3 nucleotides are TGTGCCACCAGTGAATTAGCCGGGACAACGAACACCGGGGAGCTGTTTTTT. This codes for CATSELAGTTNTGELFF.

The chain has TRBV5-1 and TRBJ1-1, with TRBD1 as a possible D gene (5 bases). The CDR3 covers 16 residues. CDR1 is SGHRS, CDR2 YFSETQ, per germline. V was pared by 0 bases and J by 1 base, with 13 bases between. CDR3 sequence reads: CASSLELGTANTEAFF. The CDR3 DNA reads TGCGCCAGCAGCTTGGAGCTTGGGACGGCGAACACTGAAGCTTTCTTT. Variable domain in full (rest from reference TRBV5-1 and TRBJ1-1): KAGVTQTPRYLIKTRGQQVTLSCSPISGHRSVSWYQQTPGQGLQFLFEYFSETQRNKGNFPGRFSGRQFSNSRSEMNVSTLELGDSALYLCASSLELGTANTEAFFGQGTRLTVV.

The rearrangement joins TRBV5-6 to TRBJ2-3; D is perhaps TRBD1 (7 bases). The CDR3 is 15 residues long. CDR1 and CDR2 (germline): SGHDT, YYEEEE. V dropped 6 bases and J dropped 4 bases, with 18 bases sitting between them. CDR3 in DNA: TGTGCCAGCACCATAGGGGGCGGGGCCGCAGATACGCAGTATTTT. Protein: CASTIGGGAADTQYF.

This clonotype was recorded many times. An end of the junction does not agree with germline; a read error may underlie this. This chain connects TRBV2 to TRBJ2-5; D is undetermined. The V gene's germline CDR1 is SNHLY and CDR2 FYNNEI. CDR3 length: 9 amino acids. The CDR3 here is CASGSVRHF. The CDR3 DNA reads TGTGCCAGCGGGTCCGTGCGGCACTTC.

CDR3 nucleotide sequence: TGTGCCAGCAGCTCTTGGACTCAGCCCCAGCATTTT. It translates to CASSSWTQPQHF. The V and J genes are TRBV28 and TRBJ1-5; D is unclear. Germline loops: CDR1 MDHEN, CDR2 SYDVKM. V was cut by 6 bases and J by 6 bases, with 9 bases left in between. The CDR3 runs 12 residues.

This clonotype was seen ten or more times. The gene calls are TRBV7-9 and TRBJ2-5; possibly TRBD1 or TRBD2 for D (6 bases each). The V gene lost 4 bases and the J gene lost 5 bases, with 17 bases spanning the gap. Germline V gene sequence: CDR1 SEHNR, CDR2 FQNEAQ (reference sequence). This CDR3 is 15 amino acids long. As DNA, the CDR3 is TGTGCCAGCAGCTCCCAAAGGGGGGCCGGGGAGACCCAGTACTTC. Its protein product is CASSSQRGAGETQYF. Complete variable domain (other parts from reference TRBV7-9 and TRBJ2-5): DTGVSQNPRHKITKRGQNVTFRCDPISEHNRLYWYRQTLGQGPEFLTYFQNEAQLEKSRLLSDRFSAERPKGSFSTLEIQRTEQGDSAMYLCASSSQRGAGETQYFGPGTRLLVL.

V usage is TRBV5-1 and J usage is TRBJ1-3; D gene ambiguous. The CDR3 length is 13 residues. The germline V gene encodes CDR1 SGHRS and CDR2 YFSETQ. V was cut by 0 bases and J by 4 bases, with 5 bases left in between. CDR3 DNA sequence: TGCGCCAGCAGCTTGGATGGGGGAAACACCATATATTTT. Its protein product is CASSLDGGNTIYF.

This clonotype showed up just a few times. The rearrangement uses TRBV6-1 and TRBJ2-1, with D possibly matching TRBD1 (5 bases). V was shortened by 1 base and J by 7 bases, with 5 bases between the two germline ends. CDR1 and CDR2 from the germline V gene are MNHNS and SASEGT. CDR3 length: 12 residues. DNA for the CDR3: TGTGCCAGCAGTGAAGAGGGGAATGAGCAGTTCTTC. This codes for CASSEEGNEQFF.

The rearrangement joins TRBV5-5 to TRBJ2-5, with 9 bases lining up with TRBD1. V trimming: 0 bases; J trimming: 0 bases; junction bases outside the gene matches: 12. The CDR3 has 19 residues. Germline V gene data show CDR1 as SGHKS and CDR2 as YYEKEE (reference sequence). In DNA, the CDR3 is TGTGCCAGCAGCTTGGGTCTCGGGGGACAGGGCCCGTACCAAGAGACCCAGTACTTC. Protein sequence: CASSLGLGGQGPYQETQYF.

The chain links TRBV5-1 to TRBJ2-2; the match to TRBD1 covers 7 bases. The germline V gene encodes CDR1 SGHRS and CDR2 YFSETQ. The CDR3 spans 15 residues. Trimming cost V 4 bases and J 8 bases; bases outside gene matches: 11. CDR3 sequence reads: CASSPGTAVRGELFF. CDR3 DNA sequence: TGCGCCAGCAGCCCCGGGACAGCCGTAAGAGGGGAGCTGTTTTTT.

In this sample, this clonotype turned up a few times. This sequence joins TRBV2 and TRBJ2-2; D tentatively reads TRBD1 or TRBD2 (5 bases each). V was pared by 8 bases and J by 0 bases, with 7 bases between. CDR3 length: 13 residues. From germline, CDR1 is SNHLY and CDR2 FYNNEI. The CDR3 nucleotides read TGTGCCAGCGAGGGGACGAACACCGGGGAGCTGTTTTTT. Encoded protein: CASEGTNTGELFF. Supplemented by reference TRBV2 and TRBJ2-2, the full variable domain reads EPEVTQTPSHQVTQMGQEVILRCVPISNHLYFYWYRQILGQKVEFLVSFYNNEISEKSEIFDDQFSVERPDGSNFTLKIRSTKLEDSAMYFCASEGTNTGELFFGEGSRLTVL.

This clonotype showed up just a few times. V usage is TRBV6-2 or TRBV6-3 and J usage is TRBJ1-2, with D unresolved. Germline V gene data show CDR1 as MNHEY and CDR2 as SVGEGT. The CDR3 has 12 residues. Between the trimmed V and J ends, which lost 11 bases and 5 bases, there was a span of 15 bases. Here the CDR3 DNA reads TGTGCCCGCACCGGAGAAGAGTATGGCTACACCTTC. This codes for CARTGEEYGYTF.

V and J are TRBV12-3 or TRBV12-4 and TRBJ2-3; 10 bases fit TRBD2. The CDR3 has 17 residues. Trimming at V came to 3 bases and at J to 0 bases, leaving 6 bases not matched to a gene. CDR3 in amino acids: CASSFQTSGDSTDTQYF. The CDR3 nucleotides read TGTGCCAGCAGTTTCCAAACTAGCGGGGATAGCACAGATACGCAGTATTTT.

As regards this clonotype: The germline gene is not matched at one end of the junction; a read error may be the cause. This CDR3 reads CASSPIQGESETQYF. The CDR3 nucleotides read TGTGCTAGCAGCCCAATTCAGGGAGAGTCAGAGACCCAGTACTTC. The chain couples TRBV7-7 to TRBJ2-5; D is tentatively TRBD1 or TRBD2 (5 bases each). The CDR3 is made up of 15 amino acids. Germline V CDR1 and CDR2: SSHAT, FNYEAQ (reference sequence).

This clonotype was observed at least ten times. The genes are TRBV27 and TRBJ2-5, with D maybe TRBD2 (6 bases). Germline V lookup: CDR1 MNHEY, CDR2 SMNVEV (reference sequence). V was clipped by 5 bases and J by 1 base, with 20 bases between them. The CDR3 totals 17 residues. The CDR3 DNA sequence: TGTGCCAGCAGTCCCACTCCCGGGGGTAGGGGCCAAGAGACCCAGTACTTC. Amino acid sequence: CASSPTPGGRGQETQYF.

This clonotype was counted a few times. The rearrangement links TRBV6-5 to TRBJ1-1, with a weak D call TRBD1 (5 bases). Trimming cost V 2 bases and J 3 bases, with 16 bases left between them. CDR1 and CDR2 from the germline V gene are MNHEY and SVGAGI. The CDR3 sequence is 16 residues long. The CDR3 coding sequence is TGTGCCAGCAGTTACGACAGCTCCTTTGCATACACTGAAGCTTTCTTT. Protein: CASSYDSSFAYTEAFF.

This clonotype was counted a few times. This sequence joins TRBV4-2 and TRBJ2-5; D possibly corresponds to TRBD2 (6 bases). The germline gives CDR1 LGHNA, CDR2 YNFKEQ. This CDR3 has 13 residues. V was trimmed by 5 bases and J by 2 bases, leaving 9 bases between them. The CDR3 DNA is TGTGCCAGCAGCGCGGGGTTTCAAGAGACCCAGTACTTC. Translating gives CASSAGFQETQYF.

The gene calls are TRBV11-2 and TRBJ2-7; TRBD2 is a possible D gene (6 bases). CDR3 size: 17 residues. V lost 4 bases and J 0 bases, leaving 19 bases between the germline ends. Germline-derived CDR1 and CDR2 are SGHAT and FQNNGV. The CDR3 region has the DNA TGTGCCAGCAGCTCACACCCCTCCGGGACTGACTCCTACGAGCAGTACTTC. Translation: CASSSHPSGTDSYEQYF.

V is TRBV9 and J is TRBJ2-7; 7 nucleotides align to TRBD1. The germline V gene has CDR1 SGDLS and CDR2 YYNGEE. Trimming removed 2 bases from V and 5 bases from J; junction bases left unmatched: 4. CDR3 length: 13 residues. The CDR3, as DNA: TGTGCCAGCAGCGTTGCAGGGGGACACGAGCAGTACTTC. Translation: CASSVAGGHEQYF.

The chain carries TRBV7-2 and TRBJ2-5; TRBD1 aligns across 10 bases. Germline V lookup: CDR1 SGHTA, CDR2 FQGNSA. V trimming: 5 bases; J trimming: 5 bases; junction bases outside the gene matches: 8. The CDR3 has 15 residues. The CDR3 loop is CASSRQGARRETQYF. The CDR3 DNA follows: TGTGCCAGCAGCCGACAGGGGGCGCGAAGGGAGACCCAGTACTTC. The complete variable domain, with remaining parts taken from reference TRBV7-2 and TRBJ2-5, reads GAGVSQSPSNKVTEKGKDVELRCDPISGHTALYWYRQSLGQGLEFLIYFQGNSAPDKSGLPSDRFSAERTGGSVSTLTIQRTQQEDSAVYLCASSRQGARRETQYFGPGTRLLVL.

V is TRBV4-3 and J is TRBJ1-2; D is unresolved. The CDR3 runs 14 residues. CDR1 and CDR2 (germline): LGHNA, YSLEER. The ends were cut back, 0 bases at V and 2 bases at J, with 7 bases in the middle. The CDR3 DNA sequence: TGCGCCAGCAGCCAAGATCAAGGGAACTATGGCTACACCTTC. This sequence encodes CASSQDQGNYGYTF.

The chain joins TRBV4-3 to TRBJ2-6; no clear D gene. V lost 0 bases and J lost 0, with 9 bases in between. Germline V gives CDR1 LGHNA, CDR2 YSLEER. CDR3 length: 17 amino acids. Here the CDR3 reads CASSQDGLDSGANVLTF. The CDR3 coding sequence is TGCGCCAGCAGCCAAGATGGGCTAGACTCTGGGGCCAACGTCCTGACTTTC.